These 30 T cell receptor beta chains were sequenced from one sample in a study of beta chain features in type 1 diabetes. Investigators reverse transcribed all isolated RNA, so they sequenced expressed TCRB transcripts. Sequencing used immunoSEQ multiplex PCR; TCRdb keeps in-frame clones, though not all of them. Counted here are about 180,000 clones, 13% occurring once; the ten biggest clones make up 0.62%. The sequenced material came from central memory CD4+ T cells from blood. The receptors were sampled from a woman under 30 in good health.

The chain recombines TRBV28 with TRBJ1-2, with TRBD1 matching over 12 bases. This CDR3 contains 16 residues. V trimming: 4 bases; J trimming: 4 bases; junction bases outside the gene matches: 7. Germline V lookup: CDR1 MDHEN, CDR2 SYDVKM. In DNA form, the CDR3 reads TGTGCCAGCAGTTCCCCGGGACAGGGGGCCGGCTATGGCTACACCTTC. Translation: CASSSPGQGAGYGYTF.

This clone occurred a few times. J is TRBJ2-1 and V is TRBV19; 9 bases are a match to TRBD1. This CDR3 is 16 amino acids long. Germline-derived CDR1 and CDR2 are LNHDA and SQIVND (reference sequence). The trim removed 5 bases at V and 5 bases at J, leaving 10 bases unmatched. The CDR3 region is CASSASTGTGNNEQFF. CDR3 bases: TGTGCCAGTAGTGCCTCCACCGGGACAGGGAACAATGAGCAGTTCTTC. Filled out from reference TRBV19 and TRBJ2-1, the complete variable domain reads DGGITQSPKYLFRKEGQNVTLSCEQNLNHDAMYWYRQDPGQGLRLIYYSQIVNDFQKGDIAEGYSVSREKKESFPLTVTSAQKNPTAFYLCASSASTGTGNNEQFFGPGTRLTVL.

This clone has more than one count but fewer than ten. This chain connects TRBV15 to TRBJ1-1, with TRBD1 matching over 9 bases. CDR3 length equals 13 residues. V lost 10 bases and J lost 7; bases outside the gene matches: 10. Germline CDR1 and CDR2: LNHNV and YYDKDF (reference sequence). The CDR3, as DNA: TGTGCCATCGCACACCGGGACAGGGATGAAGCTTTCTTT. This gives the protein CAIAHRDRDEAFF. The variable domain in full, with the rest retrieved from reference TRBV15 and TRBJ1-1, is DAMVIQNPRYQVTQFGKPVTLSCSQTLNHNVMYWYQQKSSQAPKLLFHYYDKDFNNEADTPDNFQSRRPNTSFCFLDIRSPGLGDTAMYLCAIAHRDRDEAFFGQGTRLTVV.

Only a few counts were recorded for this clone. V usage is TRBV11-2 and J usage is TRBJ2-5, with 9 bases identical to TRBD2. Germline V lookup: CDR1 SGHAT, CDR2 FQNNGV. This CDR3 is 16 amino acids long. The junction had 8 bases not matched to a gene; V was cut back by 4 bases and J by 2 bases. CDR3 sequence reads: CASSSPAGGGQETQYF. In DNA form, the CDR3 reads TGTGCCAGCAGCTCTCCAGCGGGAGGCGGACAAGAGACCCAGTACTTC.

The chain combines TRBV27 with TRBJ2-7, with 9 bases that match TRBD2. With V trimmed by 4 bases and J by 3 bases, 7 bases remained unmatched. Germline lookup yields CDR1 MNHEY and CDR2 SMNVEV (reference sequence). This CDR3 is built from 15 residues. CDR3 loop: CASSSPTSGNYEQYF. DNA for the CDR3: TGTGCCAGCAGTTCGCCGACTAGCGGCAACTACGAGCAGTACTTC.

This clone was detected only a few times. The chain combines TRBV11-1 with TRBJ2-5; 10 bases are shared with TRBD1. This CDR3 spans 15 amino acids. V dropped 5 bases and J dropped 4; count of bases not matched to a gene: 7. The V gene's germline CDR1 is SGHAT and CDR2 FQDESV (reference sequence). In DNA, the CDR3 is TGTGCCAGCAGCCCGAACGGGGACAGGGGAGAGACCCAGTACTTC. The encoded protein is CASSPNGDRGETQYF. Full variable domain (outside the CDR3, taken from reference TRBV11-1 and TRBJ2-5): EAEVAQSPRYKITEKSQAVAFWCDPISGHATLYWYRQILGQGPELLVQFQDESVVDDSQLPKDRFSAERLKGVDSTLKIQPAELGDSAMYLCASSPNGDRGETQYFGPGTRLLVL.

This clone appeared a few times. The V call is TRBV6-1, the J call TRBJ1-2, with 7 bases that match TRBD1. Germline CDR1 is MNHNS and CDR2 is SASEGT. Trimming took 3 bases from V and 8 from J; bases not matched to a gene: 12. This CDR3 has 15 residues. The CDR3 is CASSEVYRGIGGYTF. For the CDR3, the DNA is TGTGCCAGCAGTGAGGTTTACAGGGGCATCGGCGGCTACACCTTC.

V and J are TRBV30 and TRBJ1-1, with a tentative D call TRBD1 (6 bases). The length of the CDR3 is 15 residues. The V gene's germline CDR1 is GTSNPN and CDR2 SVGIG (reference sequence). The V and J ends lost 3 bases and 1 base respectively, with 15 bases between them. Here the CDR3 reads CAWRGQGSGNTEAFF. CDR3 sequence (DNA): TGTGCCTGGAGGGGCCAGGGGAGTGGGAACACTGAAGCTTTCTTT.

Details on this clone: The DNA is omitted, as the CDR3 cannot be located on it reliably, and the CDR3 follows TCRdb's listing. V gene TRBV2 combines with J gene TRBJ1-1; the listed D gene, TRBD1, was not tested against the DNA. With termini counted, the CDR3 has 14 amino acids. The germline V gene has CDR1 SNHLY and CDR2 FYNNEI. The CDR3 reads CASILDRDNTEAFF.

The chain has TRBV15 and TRBJ2-2; D unclear. Germline V CDR1 and CDR2: LNHNV, YYDKDF (reference sequence). V was trimmed by 0 bases and J by 6 bases, leaving 8 bases between them. The CDR3 has 14 residues. CDR3 coding DNA: TGTGCCACCAGCAGAGATTTAGTGCCCGGGGAGCTGTTTTTT. It is translated as CATSRDLVPGELFF.

This clone was detected only a few times. J is TRBJ2-7 and V is TRBV5-6, with 14 nucleotides matching TRBD2. This CDR3 contains 17 residues. Germline V gives CDR1 SGHDT, CDR2 YYEEEE. Germline trimming cut 2 bases from V and 4 bases from J; bases unmatched to any gene: 8. The CDR3 DNA sequence: TGTGCCAGCAGCTTCGTACCCAGGACTAGCGGGAGGTACGAGCAGTACTTC. It encodes CASSFVPRTSGRYEQYF.

This clone has more than one count but fewer than ten. This rearrangement joins TRBV19 to TRBJ2-6, with D perhaps TRBD1 (7 bases). In germline, CDR1 is LNHDA, CDR2 SQIVND (reference sequence). The CDR3 has 17 residues. Trimming removed 7 bases at V and 0 bases at J, with 16 bases between. The CDR3 DNA follows: TGTGCCAGTAAGGAGGGGGCCCTTATCTCTGGGGCCAACGTCCTGACTTTC. Its translation is CASKEGALISGANVLTF. Drawing the rest from reference TRBV19 and TRBJ2-6, the complete variable domain is DGGITQSPKYLFRKEGQNVTLSCEQNLNHDAMYWYRQDPGQGLRLIYYSQIVNDFQKGDIAEGYSVSREKKESFPLTVTSAQKNPTAFYLCASKEGALISGANVLTFGAGSRLTVL.

This rearrangement joins TRBV10-3 to TRBJ1-1; no definite D call. Looked up from germline, CDR1 is ENHRY and CDR2 is SYGVKD. The CDR3 length is 13 residues. Trimming cost V 3 bases and J 1 base, with 6 bases left between them. Here the CDR3 reads CAISDQANTEAFF. CDR3 nucleotides: TGTGCCATCAGTGATCAGGCGAACACTGAAGCTTTCTTT.

This clone has a handful of counts. The genes are TRBV7-2 and TRBJ2-7; TRBD1 is a possible D gene (6 bases). The CDR3 has 16 amino acids. The germline V and J ends were trimmed by 4 bases and 0 bases, with 16 bases remaining between them. Germline V gives CDR1 SGHTA, CDR2 FQGNSA. Here the CDR3 DNA reads TGTGCCAGCAGCTCTCCGAGGGGGTACAACTCCTACGAGCAGTACTTC. Translation gives CASSSPRGYNSYEQYF.

The chain couples TRBV11-2 to TRBJ2-6; a weak D match, TRBD1 (6 bases). Germline lookup yields CDR1 SGHAT and CDR2 FQNNGV. The CDR3 runs to 16 residues. V lost 1 base, J lost 2 bases, and 9 bases lay in between. CDR3 DNA sequence: TGTGCCAGCAGCTTAGTAAGGGGGACTGGGGCCAACGTCCTGACTTTC. Amino acids: CASSLVRGTGANVLTF.

The chain joins TRBV9 to TRBJ1-1, with 7 bases lining up with TRBD1. Germline lookup yields CDR1 SGDLS and CDR2 YYNGEE. The CDR3 spans 17 residues. J gave up 6 bases and V 6 bases, and 20 bases lay outside the gene matches. CDR3 region: CASTLQGISPLSPEAFF. CDR3 sequence (DNA): TGTGCCAGCACGTTACAGGGGATAAGCCCTCTAAGCCCTGAAGCTTTCTTT.

The chain uses TRBV11-2 and TRBJ1-1, with a tentative D call TRBD1 (5 bases). Germline V gene lookup returns CDR1 SGHAT and CDR2 FQNNGV. The CDR3 consists of 13 residues. The V end lost 5 bases, the J end lost 1 base, and 8 bases lay between the germline ends. In nucleotides, the CDR3 is TGTGCCAGCAGCACTCAGGGGAACACTGAAGCTTTCTTT. It specifies CASSTQGNTEAFF.

Only a few counts were recorded for this clone. The chain links TRBV18 to TRBJ2-2; the match to TRBD1 covers 8 bases. Germline V gene lookup returns CDR1 KGHSH and CDR2 LQKENI. V shed 6 bases, J shed 1 base, and the junction held 4 bases outside the gene matches. The CDR3 extends over 15 amino acids. As DNA, the CDR3 is TGTGCCAGCTCGTCCGGGACAGGGAACACCGGGGAGCTGTTTTTT. Translating gives CASSSGTGNTGELFF.

The chain uses TRBV25-1 and TRBJ1-4; 8 bases match TRBD1. Germline V gene lookup returns CDR1 MGHDK and CDR2 SYGVNS. The CDR3 has 15 residues. V lost 4 bases, J lost 10 bases, and 11 bases stayed unmatched. In DNA form, the CDR3 reads TGTGCCAGCAGTGCTCAGGGGGCCAGTTTAGGAAAACTGTTTTTT. Translation gives CASSAQGASLGKLFF.

The rearrangement joins TRBV7-8 to TRBJ2-1; TRBD2 agrees at 8 bases. The CDR3 is 15 residues long. Germline CDR1 SGHVS, CDR2 FQNEAQ. V lost 4 bases, J lost 4 bases, and 6 bases stayed unmatched. CDR3 sequence: CASSYTSGGYNEQFF. DNA of the CDR3: TGTGCCAGCAGCTATACTAGCGGAGGGTACAATGAGCAGTTCTTC.

This clone was recorded a few times. The CDR3 loop is CASSYLAGVTDTQYF. The CDR3 DNA reads as TGCGCCAGCAGCTACCTAGCGGGAGTCACAGATACGCAGTATTTT. The chain carries TRBV5-1 and TRBJ2-3, with 10 bases lining up with TRBD2. Germline trimming cut 3 bases from V and 2 bases from J; bases unmatched to any gene: 3. CDR3 length equals 15 residues. Germline V gives CDR1 SGHRS, CDR2 YFSETQ.

V is TRBV9 and J is TRBJ2-7; 10 bases are a match to TRBD2. Germline CDR1 and CDR2: SGDLS and YYNGEE. The J segment lost 0 bases and the V segment lost 5 bases, leaving 8 bases of the junction unmatched. This CDR3 region has 16 residues. The CDR3 DNA reads as TGTGCCAGCAGGCCCTCGGCTAGCGGGAGCTCCTACGAGCAGTACTTC. Translated: CASRPSASGSSYEQYF. Full variable domain (rest looked up from reference TRBV9 and TRBJ2-7): DSGVTQTPKHLITATGQRVTLRCSPRSGDLSVYWYQQSLDQGLQFLIQYYNGEERAKGNILERFSAQQFPDLHSELNLSSLELGDSALYFCASRPSASGSSYEQYFGPGTRLTVT.

This clone was picked up a small number of times. The chain joins TRBV5-4 to TRBJ2-7; 12 bases agree with TRBD1. The CDR3 extends over 16 amino acids. Per the germline V gene, CDR1 is SGHNT and CDR2 is YYREEE (reference sequence). V was clipped by 7 bases and J by 1 base; unmatched bases: 9. The CDR3 sequence: CASGLGTGGSSYEQYF. CDR3 sequence (DNA): TGTGCCAGCGGCCTTGGGACAGGGGGCTCATCCTACGAGCAGTACTTC. The full variable domain, completed using reference TRBV5-4 and TRBJ2-7, is ETGVTQSPTHLIKTRGQQVTLRCSSQSGHNTVSWYQQALGQGPQFIFQYYREEENGRGNFPPRFSGLQFPNYSSELNVNALELDDSALYLCASGLGTGGSSYEQYFGPGTRLTVT.

At least ten counts were recorded for this clone. The sample contains more than one DNA sequence encoding this CDR3. This rearrangement joins TRBV18 to TRBJ2-7; D gene uncertain. V lost 6 bases, J lost 3 bases, and 12 bases lay in between. This CDR3 contains 13 residues. Looked up from germline, CDR1 is KGHSH and CDR2 is LQKENI. The CDR3 DNA reads as TGTGCCAGCTCCCCGGGTCTCAACTACGAGCAGTACTTC. The encoded protein is CASSPGLNYEQYF.

This chain links TRBV9 with TRBJ2-5; a possible D gene is TRBD1 (5 bases). Germline CDR1 reads SGDLS; CDR2 reads YYNGEE. Between the trimmed V and J ends, which lost 3 bases and 1 base, there was a span of 10 bases. The CDR3 length is 14 residues. The CDR3 loop reads CASSGGNSQETQYF. Written as DNA, the CDR3 is TGTGCCAGCAGCGGGGGCAACAGCCAAGAGACCCAGTACTTC.

This sequence joins TRBV15 and TRBJ2-3; D is unresolved. Per the germline V gene, CDR1 is LNHNV and CDR2 is YYDKDF (reference sequence). The CDR3 has 13 residues. V gave up 1 base and J gave up 4 bases, with 6 bases separating them. Here the CDR3 reads CATSRGPSDTQYF. The DNA for the CDR3 is TGTGCCACCAGCAGAGGGCCCTCAGATACGCAGTATTTT. The variable domain in full, with the rest retrieved from reference TRBV15 and TRBJ2-3, is DAMVIQNPRYQVTQFGKPVTLSCSQTLNHNVMYWYQQKSSQAPKLLFHYYDKDFNNEADTPDNFQSRRPNTSFCFLDIRSPGLGDTAMYLCATSRGPSDTQYFGPGTRLTVL.

This chain uses TRBV7-2 with TRBJ2-1; D is uncertain. In germline, CDR1 is SGHTA, CDR2 FQGNSA. The CDR3 contains 13 residues. The V end lost 2 bases, the J end lost 5 bases, and 7 bases lay between the germline ends. CDR3 region: CASSLFRDNEQFF. The CDR3 DNA reads TGTGCCAGCAGCTTATTCCGGGACAATGAGCAGTTCTTC.

The V gene is TRBV18, the J gene TRBJ2-3; TRBD2 matches at 11 bases. This CDR3 is built from 18 residues. The V gene's germline CDR1 is KGHSH and CDR2 LQKENI. The junction had 14 bases not matched to a gene; V was cut back by 3 bases and J by 6 bases. The CDR3 loop is CASSPSNLLAGVGDTQYF. The CDR3 DNA reads TGTGCCAGCTCACCGAGCAATCTACTAGCGGGAGTAGGGGATACGCAGTATTTT.

The chain employs TRBV9 and TRBJ2-5; a weak D match, TRBD1 (6 bases). The CDR3 consists of 15 residues. The germline V and J ends were trimmed by 3 bases and 1 base, with 13 bases remaining between them. Per germline, CDR1 SGDLS and CDR2 YYNGEE. CDR3 bases: TGTGCCAGCAGCGAGGGGGTTCTTTCCCAAGAGACCCAGTACTTC. It translates to CASSEGVLSQETQYF.

The table lists this clone with a few counts. The chain uses TRBV2 and TRBJ2-5, with 7 positions matching TRBD1. The J call is in doubt because the DNA end fits TRBJ2-7 better. Germline V gene data show CDR1 as SNHLY and CDR2 as FYNNEI. The CDR3 is 15 residues long. CDR3 amino acids: CASSTRTGFSYEQYF. The CDR3, as DNA: TGTGCCAGCAGCACCCGGACAGGCTTCTCCTACGAGCAGTACTTC.